These T cell receptor beta chains were read from a single sample in a study of CD8 T cells in ankylosing spondylitis. Via MiXCR, TCRdb re-called the 5' RACE reads, giving one row per CDR3 protein. The sample comprises a few hundred thousand distinct CDR3 sequences, roughly a tenth of which are singletons, and 21% rests with the top ten. Sequencing used blood, either unsorted or a sorted T cell fraction (not recorded which). The source is a male donor with ankylosing spondylitis or in good health (not recorded which). Each CDR3 is given with its conserved first and last residue. A D gene is named only where the DNA matches it firmly. Clone size, where shown, is once, few, many, or a class for clones that have expanded.

V	J	D	size	DNA	CDR3
TRBV20-1	TRBJ2-5	-	few	TGCAGTGCTAGAGATCGAGGCGGGGAGATTATGAAAGAGACCCAGTACTTC	CSARDRGGEIMKETQYF
TRBV12-3/TRBV12-4	TRBJ1-1	-	many	TGTGCCAGCAGTTTGTACATGAACACTGAAGCTTTCTTT	CASSLYMNTEAFF
TRBV12-3/TRBV12-4	TRBJ1-5	-	many	TGTGCCAGCAGTTTAGATGGAGGTCATCAGCCCCAGCATTTT	CASSLDGGHQPQHF
TRBV9	TRBJ1-1	-	few	TGTGCCAGCAGCGCTTCCTCGGGACGCCATGAAGCTTTCTTT	CASSASSGRHEAFF
TRBV5-1	TRBJ2-1	TRBD1	many	TGCGCCAGCAGACAGGGGATGGAAAATGAGCAGTTCTTC	CASRQGMENEQFF
TRBV11-1	TRBJ2-5	-	-	TGTGCCAGCAGCTTAGGCGTGGGTCGGGAGACCCAGTACTTC	CASSLGVGRETQYF
TRBV3-1	TRBJ2-1	TRBD2	many	TGTGCCAGCAGCCTCCGACTAGCGGGGAATGAGCAGTTCTTC	CASSLRLAGNEQFF
TRBV6-5	TRBJ1-5	TRBD1	many	TGTGCCAGCAGTTATACAGGGGGCGGCAATCAGCCCCAGCATTTT	CASSYTGGGNQPQHF
TRBV7-8	TRBJ1-1	-	many	TGTGCCAGCAGCTTTGGCCGGGGCTCCAACACTGAAGCTTTCTTT	CASSFGRGSNTEAFF
TRBV5-1	TRBJ2-3	TRBD1	many	TGCGCCAGCAGCTTCCGGACAGGGGAAAATCTCGCAGATACGCAGTATTTT	CASSFRTGENLADTQYF
TRBV11-2	TRBJ2-3	-	few	TGTGCCAGCAGCTTAGTTGTCGGGATTTACACAGATACGCAGTATTTT	CASSLVVGIYTDTQYF
TRBV5-6	TRBJ2-3	-	few	TGTGCCAGCAGCTTTCCCCGGGGGTCAGATACGCAGTATTTT	CASSFPRGSDTQYF
TRBV12-3/TRBV12-4	TRBJ2-3	TRBD2	many	TGTGCCAGCAGACCCCTTTGGAGCGGGGTTAGGAACACAGATACGCAGTATTTT	CASRPLWSGVRNTDTQYF
TRBV12-3/TRBV12-4	TRBJ1-5	-	many	TGTGCCAGCAGTCGGGAGTCCACTCAGCCCCAGCATTTT	CASSRESTQPQHF
TRBV5-1	TRBJ2-1	TRBD1	few	TGCGCCAGCAGCATAGGGACAGGGGGAAACAATGAGCAGTTCTTC	CASSIGTGGNNEQFF
TRBV6-1	TRBJ1-1	-	many	TGTGCCAGCAGTCAGAGTCGGAGTGGCACTGAAGCTTTCTTT	CASSQSRSGTEAFF
TRBV3-1	TRBJ2-5	TRBD2	few	TGTGCCAGCAGCCGGTTCTTTATTAGTAGCGGGGGGGATGGTGAGACCCAGTACTTC	CASSRFFISSGGDGETQYF
TRBV6-5	TRBJ2-3	TRBD1	many	TGTGCCAGCAGTTGGACAGGGATAAACACAGATACGCAGTATTTT	CASSWTGINTDTQYF
TRBV7-3	TRBJ1-1	-	-	TGTGCCAGCAAACAGGAGATTAGCACTGAAGCTTTCTTT	CASKQEISTEAFF
TRBV24-1	TRBJ2-1	TRBD2	many	TGTGCCACCAGTGATTCACGGGGACTAAACATCGGCAATGAGCAGTTCTTC	CATSDSRGLNIGNEQFF
TRBV20-1	TRBJ1-1	TRBD1	-	TGCAGTGCTAGAGGGTACAGGGGGGGTGAAGCTTTCTTT	CSARGYRGGEAFF
TRBV20-1	TRBJ2-7	-	-	TGCAGTGCTAGAACTCCCTACGAGCAGTACTTC	CSARTPYEQYF
TRBV5-1	TRBJ2-3	-	-	TGCGCCAGCGGCCCCCGGGCCACAGATACGCAGTATTTT	CASGPRATDTQYF
TRBV7-6	TRBJ2-3	TRBD2	many	TGTGCCAGCAGCTCCGGGACTAGCGGGGGATTCACAGATACGCAGTATTTT	CASSSGTSGGFTDTQYF
TRBV28	TRBJ2-7	TRBD1	-	TGTGCCAGCAGTAGCACCCCGGGACAGGGGGCTTTCGGAGAGTTCTACGAGCAGTACTTC	CASSSTPGQGAFGEFYEQYF
TRBV27	TRBJ2-5	TRBD1	many	TGTGCCAGCAGTCCGGGTTTAGGGGGCGTTAAGACCCAGTACTTC	CASSPGLGGVKTQYF
TRBV4-2	TRBJ1-1	TRBD1	many	TGTGCCAGCAGCCAAGATCTTGGGGCAGGGGGGATTGAAGCTTTCTTT	CASSQDLGAGGIEAFF